The 27 T cell receptor beta chains below come from one sample, sequenced in a study of shared clonotypes between healthy human individuals. Here immunoSEQ multiplex PCR was the method, and the copy in TCRdb shows in-frame clones only, minus some. The table shows roughly 2,500,000 clones, with approximately 93% occurring only once. Sequenced sample: naive CD4+ T cells from PBMCs. Indicated subset: CD45RA+ positively selected. These TCRs come from a man younger than 30 in good health. Some clones in this sample may be carry-over from other donors' samples.

Points on this clone: This sample includes further DNA sequences coding for the same CDR3. The chain combines TRBV7-7 with TRBJ1-1; D gene ambiguous. V lost 0 bases to trimming and J lost 1 base, with 3 bases between them. The CDR3 loop spans 13 amino acids. Germline V gene sequence: CDR1 SSHAT, CDR2 FNYEAQ (reference sequence). The DNA for the CDR3 is TGTGCCAGCAGCTTAGCTCAGAACACTGAAGCTTTCTTT. Translating it yields CASSLAQNTEAFF.

As to this clone: Within the sample, other DNA sequences also encode this same CDR3. This sequence joins TRBV28 and TRBJ2-7; D unclear. V was trimmed by 2 bases and J by 4 bases, leaving 6 bases between them. The germline V gene has CDR1 MDHEN and CDR2 SYDVKM. CDR3 length equals 12 residues. The DNA of the CDR3 is TGTGCCAGCAGTTTAGCCCTTTACGAGCAGTACTTC. Protein product: CASSLALYEQYF.

The rearrangement joins TRBV7-6 to TRBJ2-7, with a possible D match to TRBD1 (6 bases). The CDR3 runs 15 residues. The V end lost 1 base, the J end lost 4 bases, and 14 bases lay between the germline ends. The germline V gene encodes CDR1 SGHVS and CDR2 FNYEAQ. The CDR3 sequence is CASSLERGTVYEQYF. As DNA, the CDR3 is TGTGCCAGCAGCTTAGAAAGGGGGACCGTTTACGAGCAGTACTTC.

The V gene is TRBV19, the J gene TRBJ1-1; tentatively, D is TRBD1 (6 bases). V lost 5 bases, J lost 6 bases, and 19 bases lay in between. CDR3 length: 15 amino acids. From germline, CDR1 is LNHDA and CDR2 SQIVND (reference sequence). The CDR3 sequence is CASSHPGAAEAEAFF. The CDR3 DNA sequence: TGTGCCAGTAGTCATCCGGGGGCGGCTGAGGCTGAAGCTTTCTTT.

A remark on this clone: Within the sample, other DNA sequences also encode this same CDR3. The rearrangement links TRBV6-5 to TRBJ2-7; the D gene is possibly TRBD1 (5 bases). Germline CDR1 MNHEY, CDR2 SVGAGI. V lost 0 bases, J lost 1 base, and 7 bases lay in between. This CDR3 has 14 amino acids. The CDR3 DNA follows: TGTGCCAGCAGTTACTCGGGGCCGTCCTACGAGCAGTACTTC. Its translation: CASSYSGPSYEQYF.

The rearrangement links TRBV5-4 to TRBJ2-1; 8 bases line up with TRBD2. Trimming took 2 bases from V and 6 from J; bases not matched to a gene: 10. This CDR3 comprises 16 residues. Germline-derived CDR1 and CDR2 are SGHNT and YYREEE (reference sequence). The CDR3 loop is CASSLHGGARVNEQFF. The CDR3 coding sequence is TGTGCCAGCAGCTTACACGGGGGGGCCCGGGTCAATGAGCAGTTCTTC.

The gene calls are TRBV5-1 and TRBJ2-4; D assignment may be TRBD1 or TRBD2 (5 bases each). CDR1 is SGHRS and CDR2 is YFSETQ in the germline V gene. Trimming stripped 0 bases from V and 8 bases from J, with 15 bases between. The CDR3 runs 15 residues. The CDR3 protein is CASSLADPSRDIQYF. In DNA, the CDR3 is TGCGCCAGCAGCTTGGCCGACCCTAGCAGGGACATTCAGTACTTC. The full variable domain, its missing parts supplied by reference TRBV5-1 and TRBJ2-4, is KAGVTQTPRYLIKTRGQQVTLSCSPISGHRSVSWYQQTPGQGLQFLFEYFSETQRNKGNFPGRFSGRQFSNSRSEMNVSTLELGDSALYLCASSLADPSRDIQYFGAGTRLSVL.

The chain has TRBV9 and TRBJ2-3; unclear D gene. Trimming shortened V by 0 bases and J by 4 bases, and 12 bases separated the two germline ends. CDR3 size: 15 residues. From germline, CDR1 is SGDLS and CDR2 YYNGEE. The CDR3 coding sequence is TGTGCCAGCAGCGTAGATTACAGAACCTCAGATACGCAGTATTTT. Amino acids: CASSVDYRTSDTQYF.

V gene TRBV5-1 combines with J gene TRBJ2-3, with 10 bases that match TRBD2. The length of the CDR3 is 15 residues. V was clipped by 6 bases and J by 3 bases; unmatched bases: 7. Germline CDR1 SGHRS, CDR2 YFSETQ. The CDR3 loop is CASMDSSGSTDTQYF. The CDR3 nucleotides read TGCGCCAGCATGGATTCTAGCGGGAGTACAGATACGCAGTATTTT.

The rearrangement uses TRBV19 and TRBJ2-5, with TRBD2 matching 8 bases. V lost 6 bases, J lost 5 bases, and 11 bases stayed unmatched. CDR1 LNHDA and CDR2 SQIVND come from the germline V gene (reference sequence). The CDR3 sequence is 15 residues long. The CDR3 region is CASSMGLVGGETQYF. DNA for the CDR3: TGTGCCAGTAGCATGGGACTAGTGGGCGGGGAGACCCAGTACTTC.

The rearrangement uses TRBV28 and TRBJ1-1, with TRBD1 identical over 7 bases. The CDR3 runs to 13 residues. Per germline, CDR1 MDHEN and CDR2 SYDVKM. V was clipped by 11 bases and J by 4 bases; unmatched bases: 10. The CDR3 spells CAHQKQGFTEAFF. CDR3 DNA: TGTGCCCACCAAAAACAGGGGTTCACTGAAGCTTTCTTT.

V gene TRBV5-1 combines with J gene TRBJ2-1, with 7 bases that match TRBD1. The CDR3 is 15 amino acids. Germline V gives CDR1 SGHRS, CDR2 YFSETQ. The V and J ends lost 2 bases and 5 bases, in that order; junction bases with no gene match: 7. The CDR3 nucleotides are TGCGCCAGCAGCTTAACAGGGGTCCCCAACAATGAGCAGTTCTTC. Translation: CASSLTGVPNNEQFF.

The chain combines TRBV5-1 with TRBJ1-1, with D hard to call. V lost 1 base and J 4 bases, leaving 14 bases between the germline ends. Per germline, CDR1 SGHRS and CDR2 YFSETQ. This CDR3 is built from 15 residues. CDR3 sequence (DNA): TGCGCCAGCAGCTTGACTTTCGGCTCTGGCACTGAAGCTTTCTTT. It yields the protein CASSLTFGSGTEAFF.

V and J are TRBV18 and TRBJ2-1; D remains unclear. The CDR3 loop spans 13 amino acids. Germline loops: CDR1 KGHSH, CDR2 LQKENI. V lost 4 bases to trimming and J lost 6 bases, with 10 bases between them. CDR3 coding DNA: TGTGCCAGCTCACTGCCGGACGGCAATGAGCAGTTCTTC. It yields the protein CASSLPDGNEQFF.

The rearrangement joins TRBV18 to TRBJ1-3, with D possibly being TRBD1 (5 bases). The CDR3 sequence is 16 residues long. Germline CDR1 and CDR2: KGHSH and LQKENI. The V end lost 2 bases, the J end lost 2 bases, and 13 bases lay between the germline ends. The CDR3 sequence: CASSPSGGTTGNTIYF. The CDR3 nucleotides read TGTGCCAGCTCACCATCGGGGGGGACCACTGGAAACACCATATATTTT.

This CDR3 is CASTSPLRTSGTGELFF. Written as DNA, the CDR3 is TGTGCCAGCACCTCACCCTTAAGGACTAGCGGCACCGGGGAGCTGTTTTTT. J is TRBJ2-2 and V is TRBV7-8, with 10 bases aligning to TRBD2. The V gene end was trimmed by 7 bases and the J gene end by 4 bases; junction bases not matched to a gene: 12. CDR3 length equals 17 residues. The germline V gene has CDR1 SGHVS and CDR2 FQNEAQ.

The chain combines TRBV11-3 with TRBJ2-1; maybe TRBD2 (6 bases). With 4 bases removed from V and 6 bases from J, the gap between germline ends came to 13 bases. Per germline, CDR1 SGHNT and CDR2 YENEEA. This CDR3 spans 14 amino acids. CDR3 loop: CASSSRGGSNEQFF. For the CDR3, the DNA is TGTGCCAGCAGCTCCCGGGGAGGTAGCAATGAGCAGTTCTTC. The whole variable domain, filled in from reference TRBV11-3 and TRBJ2-1, reads EAGVVQSPRYKIIEKKQPVAFWCNPISGHNTLYWYLQNLGQGPELLIRYENEEAVDDSQLPKDRFSAERLKGVDSTLKIQPAELGDSAVYLCASSSRGGSNEQFFGPGTRLTVL.

This sequence joins TRBV6-7 and TRBJ1-4; no definite D call. TRBV6-7 has ORF status, its function being uncertain. V was clipped by 8 bases and J by 5 bases, with 9 bases between them. This CDR3 is 12 amino acids long. CDR3 DNA: TGTGCCAGCTGGTTGGGGAATGAAAAACTGTTTTTT. This gives the protein CASWLGNEKLFF.

The gene calls are TRBV18 and TRBJ1-2, with 9 bases lining up with TRBD1. The V gene end was trimmed by 4 bases and the J gene end by 2 bases; junction bases not matched to a gene: 5. The CDR3 runs to 15 residues. Germline values: CDR1 KGHSH, CDR2 LQKENI. CDR3 bases: TGTGCCAGCTCACAACAGGGGGCGGCAAACTATGGCTACACCTTC. This gives the protein CASSQQGAANYGYTF.

V usage is TRBV5-4 and J usage is TRBJ2-3; D unclear. Per the germline V gene, CDR1 is SGHNT and CDR2 is YYREEE (reference sequence). With 0 bases removed from V and 0 bases from J, the gap between germline ends came to 11 bases. This CDR3 comprises 16 residues. The CDR3 DNA sequence: TGTGCCAGCAGCTTGGCCCTTCTACAAAGCACAGATACGCAGTATTTT. Translation: CASSLALLQSTDTQYF.

As regards this clone: Other DNA sequences within the sample encode an identical CDR3. The CDR3 coding sequence is TGTGCCAGCAGCGTAGGGTCCCAAGAGACCCAGTACTTC. Its translation is CASSVGSQETQYF. The chain employs TRBV7-3 and TRBJ2-5; D not resolved. With 5 bases removed from V and 1 base from J, the gap between germline ends came to 8 bases. Per germline, CDR1 SGHTA and CDR2 FQGTGA. The CDR3 has 13 amino acids.

The chain is built from TRBV28 and TRBJ2-7, with 11 bases lining up with TRBD2. CDR3 length: 15 amino acids. Germline CDR1 reads MDHEN; CDR2 reads SYDVKM. V was clipped by 3 bases and J by 6 bases; unmatched bases: 7. The CDR3 DNA follows: TGTGCCAGCAGTTTTAGCGGGAGGGCCTATGCCGAGCAGTACTTC. Translation: CASSFSGRAYAEQYF.

This clone was observed a handful of times. The chain joins TRBV5-5 to TRBJ2-1; 14 bases agree with TRBD2. CDR3 length: 16 residues. Germline loops: CDR1 SGHKS, CDR2 YYEKEE (reference sequence). Trimming at V came to 3 bases and at J to 10 bases, leaving 9 bases not matched to a gene. For the CDR3, the DNA is TGTGCCAGCAGCTCCTCTGGGACTAGCGGGAGTAGGGAGCAGTTCTTC. The encoded protein is CASSSSGTSGSREQFF.

The chain links TRBV7-2 to TRBJ2-7; 7 bases line up with TRBD1. Germline CDR1 SGHTA, CDR2 FQGNSA. The CDR3 is made up of 14 amino acids. V lost 4 bases to trimming and J lost 7 bases; unmatched junction nucleotides: 10. The CDR3 loop reads CASSSQGTGEEQYF. CDR3 DNA: TGTGCCAGCAGCTCCCAAGGTACAGGGGAAGAGCAGTACTTC.

This chain uses TRBV29-1 with TRBJ2-3; 9 positions agree with TRBD1. Germline CDR1 is SQVTM and CDR2 is ANQGSEA. With V trimmed by 7 bases and J by 3 bases, 8 bases remained unmatched. The length of the CDR3 is 14 residues. CDR3 sequence reads: CSGRDRVVTDTQYF. The CDR3 DNA sequence: TGCAGCGGCCGGGACAGGGTGGTAACAGATACGCAGTATTTT.

The V gene is TRBV28, the J gene TRBJ2-4, with TRBD2 identical over 7 bases. Germline V gene lookup returns CDR1 MDHEN and CDR2 SYDVKM. The CDR3 is 13 amino acids. After removal of 3 bases from V and 6 bases from J, the junction contained 2 bases not matched to a gene. CDR3 region: CASSFSGINIQYF. Written as DNA, the CDR3 is TGTGCCAGCAGTTTCAGCGGGATAAACATTCAGTACTTC.

V is TRBV28 and J is TRBJ1-5, with a tentative D call TRBD1 (5 bases). V gave up 4 bases and J gave up 3 bases, with 16 bases separating them. This CDR3 is built from 16 residues. The V gene's germline CDR1 is MDHEN and CDR2 SYDVKM. The CDR3 DNA sequence: TGTGCCAGCAGTTCACCCCAAACAGGCTTCAATCAGCCCCAGCATTTT. Translation: CASSSPQTGFNQPQHF.